This T cell receptor (beta chain) was profiled in a study of blood T cells in healthy people across ages (dated by TCRdb to the mid-2010s). The study in broad terms: In model experiments, template switching captured roughly one uniquely barcoded TCR beta cDNA molecule for every two T cells. To avoid experimental bias, donors of different ages were spread randomly across the sequencing lanes. Using the same blood draw, the study looked at two additional independent replicas of 1 million unique cDNA reads for two donors, one aged 18 to 30 and the other aged 80 or older. The donors were split into four age groups: young (average 16 years), middle-aged (about 40), aged (roughly 68) and long-lived (82). To track age-related changes in TCR beta repertoire diversity, the study relied on deep sequencing normalized with unique cDNA molecular identifiers. General study outcomes and caveats: Because profiling used bulk unsorted PBMCs, naive and antigen-experienced compartments could not be compared conclusively. Because the CMV infection status of the donors was unknown, age-related changes in expanded clonotypes may potentially have been confounded. As age increased, observed TCR beta diversity per million T cells dropped in a roughly linear way, and a significant reduction was already evident by age 40. Observed TCR beta diversity correlated strongly with the percentage of naive T cells measured by flow cytometry. Compared with the aged group, the long-lived group had more naive CD4+ T cells, fewer expanded clones and increased TCR diversity, suggesting age selection. Estimates of total diversity from one million sequenced T cells were regarded as lower bounds and underestimates.

CDR1 and CDR2 (MGHRA, YSYEKL) derive from the germline V gene. The junction carries 26 bases between V and J, which are trimmed by 8 bases and 1 base respectively. Reading from cysteine to phenylalanine, the CDR3 counts 18 amino acids. The entry retains the CDR3 DNA only, 54 bases that are in frame from base 1. This clonotype has only a few counts. Its antigen is unknown. No much larger clone is present one base from it, and per-base qualities are unavailable. The roughly 39 donors, aged about 6 to 100 years, were systemically healthy Caucasian individuals from Russia. About 9.8 milliliters of peripheral blood were drawn from each donor into EDTA-treated Vacutainer tubes. Ficoll-Paque density-gradient centrifugation was used to isolate PBMCs, with at least 6.5 million per sample. Trizol reagent was used to extract total RNA from the PBMCs, yielding at least 5 micrograms per sample. For every donor, an aliquot of PBMCs went through flow cytometry to measure the percentages of naive CD45RAhigh/CD27high T cells.

The library was prepared using 5' RACE. The listed sequencing device is Illumina HiSeq 2500. A second PCR of about 7 to 12 cycles was run with a J-beta primer mix and a sample-barcoded 5' primer. A template-switch 5' adaptor carrying 12 random nucleotides introduced a unique molecular identifier onto each TCR beta cDNA molecule. At least 3 million CDR3-containing paired-end reads were obtained from each sample. The Mint cDNA synthesis kit, primed by a TRBC-specific oligonucleotide, was used to synthesize first-strand cDNA from all RNA. All cDNA was treated with uracil-DNA glycosylase and then went through a first 18-cycle PCR with the universal primers M1SS and BC2_uni_R. The source study handled its data this way. For normalization, 1 million high-quality reads were randomly selected from each sample, with every read carrying a distinct molecular identifier. Instead of being binned into consensus sequences, reads that shared molecular identifiers were thrown out. CDR3 identification, clonotype clustering and error correction used MiTCR with a Q25 quality threshold and the strictest error-elimination algorithm. A nonparametric unseen species model using Euler transformation provided a lower-bound estimate of total TCR beta diversity. The raw public data were reprocessed by TCRdb itself: fastp quality trimming at Q25, MiXCR clonotype calling, in-frame beta chains only. All rows with the same CDR3 protein become a single entry with the most common DNA and genes. The V and J calls come from TCRdb's annotation, not from the publication. Present in this sample are roughly 800,000 distinct CDR3 sequences, 35% to 40% of which were seen just once. The biggest ten clones account for 13% of the sample.

Sequenced: blood. Recombination joined TRBV4-1 with TRBJ1-1, with the D gene not confidently named. The TCR was taken from a man in his late teens or twenties in good health. The DNA reads as follows: TGCGCCAGCTCCAAAGATCCAAGTCGCGAGGCCTGGAACACTGAAGCTTTCTTT. It translates as CASSKDPSREAWNTEAFF.